The 19 T cell receptor beta chains below were found in one sample sequenced in a study of blood T cell repertoires in COVID-19. Repertoires were generated with immunoSEQ multiplex PCR, while TCRdb's copy carries only in-frame clones and drops some. The sample contains around 190,000 clones, roughly nine tenths of which appear only once. What was sequenced was peripheral blood. Receptor source: a man in his thirties or forties with acute or convalescent COVID-19.

J is TRBJ2-3 and V is TRBV29-1; 7 nucleotides align to TRBD1. The germline CDR1 and CDR2 sequences are SQVTM and ANQGSEA. The V segment lost 6 bases and the J segment 3 bases; nucleotides outside the gene matches: 6. CDR3 length equals 13 residues. The CDR3 sequence is CSVRQGTTDTQYF. The CDR3 region has the DNA TGCAGCGTCCGACAGGGAACAACAGATACGCAGTATTTT.

CDR3 in amino acids: CASRAQGNQPQHF. CDR3 nucleotides: TGTGCCAGCAGAGCCCAGGGCAATCAGCCCCAGCATTTT. V is TRBV6-5 and J is TRBJ1-5; D remains ambiguous. V lost 6 bases to trimming and J lost 2 bases, with 8 bases between them. From germline, CDR1 is MNHEY and CDR2 SVGAGI. The CDR3 loop spans 13 amino acids.

The chain has TRBV7-8 and TRBJ2-7; tentative D call: TRBD1 (6 bases). CDR1 and CDR2 from the germline V gene are SGHVS and FQNEAQ. V was pared by 5 bases and J by 0 bases, with 11 bases between. CDR3 length: 14 amino acids. Written as DNA, the CDR3 is TGTGCCAGCAGCCAGGACAGTACCTCCTACGAGCAGTACTTC. It yields the protein CASSQDSTSYEQYF.

This clone has just one count. The chain is built from TRBV10-3 and TRBJ1-1; TRBD1 might be the D (6 bases). The CDR3 has 13 residues. Germline values: CDR1 ENHRY, CDR2 SYGVKD. V gave up 8 bases and J gave up 0 bases, with 10 bases separating them. The CDR3 bases are TGTGCCATCTTGGACAGACTGAACACTGAAGCTTTCTTT. It codes for CAILDRLNTEAFF.

This clone appeared a few times. V and J are TRBV27 and TRBJ2-7; 7 bases are shared with TRBD1. CDR1 is MNHEY, CDR2 SMNVEV, per germline (reference sequence). V trimming: 2 bases; J trimming: 2 bases; junction bases outside the gene matches: 0. The CDR3 consists of 13 residues. The CDR3 reads CASSLQGAYEQYF. The CDR3 region has the DNA TGTGCCAGCAGTTTACAGGGGGCCTACGAGCAGTACTTC.

This clone appeared a single time. The genes are TRBV5-1 and TRBJ1-3; D remains unclear. CDR3 size: 15 residues. The germline V and J ends were trimmed by 4 bases and 2 bases, with 13 bases remaining between them. Looked up from germline, CDR1 is SGHRS and CDR2 is YFSETQ. CDR3 region: CASSTGELAGNTIYF. CDR3 DNA sequence: TGCGCCAGCAGCACCGGGGAACTGGCTGGAAACACCATATATTTT.

The gene calls are TRBV29-1 and TRBJ1-1; D might be TRBD1 (6 bases). The CDR3 contains 11 residues. V gave up 2 bases and J gave up 13 bases, with 14 bases separating them. Germline CDR1 SQVTM, CDR2 ANQGSEA. The CDR3 coding sequence is TGCAGCGTTGAATGGGGCCAAGGGGGTTTCTTT. Amino acid sequence: CSVEWGQGGFF.

The V and J genes are TRBV4-1 and TRBJ1-4; D is possibly TRBD1 (6 bases). Germline CDR1 and CDR2: MGHRA and YSYEKL. The V gene lost 7 bases and the J gene lost 7 bases, with 16 bases spanning the gap. The CDR3 consists of 14 residues. The CDR3 reads CASTQGLGIEKLFF. For the CDR3, the DNA is TGCGCCAGCACCCAGGGGCTAGGAATTGAAAAACTGTTTTTT.

The chain employs TRBV28 and TRBJ1-2, with 7 bases aligning to TRBD1. V was clipped by 3 bases and J by 8 bases; unmatched bases: 21. The CDR3 totals 18 residues. Per the germline V gene, CDR1 is MDHEN and CDR2 is SYDVKM. The chain's CDR3 is CASSFHLRYEGATSGYTF. The CDR3 region has the DNA TGTGCCAGCAGTTTCCACCTCCGGTATGAGGGGGCAACCTCGGGCTACACCTTC.

The CDR3 nucleotides are TGTGCCTGGGGTCGGGGGGGTGGCACAGATACGCAGTATTTT. Protein sequence: CAWGRGGGTDTQYF. This chain links TRBV30 with TRBJ2-3; the match to TRBD2 covers 8 bases. The CDR3 sequence is 14 residues long. CDR1 is GTSNPN and CDR2 is SVGIG in the germline V gene (reference sequence). V trimming: 5 bases; J trimming: 1 base; junction bases outside the gene matches: 5.

The chain links TRBV6-5 to TRBJ1-3; D is unclear. This CDR3 has 15 residues. The V gene lost 4 bases and the J gene lost 0 bases, with 10 bases spanning the gap. Germline V gene data show CDR1 as MNHEY and CDR2 as SVGAGI. CDR3 sequence (DNA): TGTGCCAGCAGTTTCGACAAGAGCTCTGGAAACACCATATATTTT. The encoded protein is CASSFDKSSGNTIYF.

The V and J genes are TRBV3-1 (or the pseudogene TRBV3-2) and TRBJ1-2; the D is unclear. The CDR3 length is 15 residues. In germline, CDR1 is LGHDT, CDR2 YNNKEL (reference sequence). V shed 2 bases and J shed 4 bases, with 14 bases lying between them. CDR3 region: CASSQRDGVSYGYTF. The CDR3 bases are TGTGCCAGCAGCCAACGGGATGGGGTCTCCTATGGCTACACCTTC.

CDR3 residues: CASSLTTPTTENDGYTF. CDR3 DNA sequence: TGTGCCAGCAGTTTGACAACCCCTACGACAGAAAATGATGGCTACACCTTC. The chain employs TRBV28 and TRBJ1-2, with a tentative D call TRBD1 (5 bases). The CDR3 spans 17 residues. CDR1 and CDR2 from the germline V gene are MDHEN and SYDVKM. Trimming pared 3 bases from V and 6 bases from J, leaving 23 bases between.

This clone has only one observation. This sequence joins TRBV6-5 and TRBJ2-3; possibly TRBD2 for D (6 bases). This CDR3 is 13 amino acids long. Germline assignment: CDR1 MNHEY and CDR2 SVGAGI. Trimming left V 6 bases short and J 5 bases short, with 12 bases between. In DNA, the CDR3 is TGTGCCAGCAGGGAGACTAGGCAAGATACGCAGTATTTT. This sequence encodes CASRETRQDTQYF.

This rearrangement joins TRBV30 to TRBJ2-6; no clear D gene. The germline V gene encodes CDR1 GTSNPN and CDR2 SVGIG (reference sequence). The CDR3 is 17 residues long. V lost 0 bases and J 0 bases, leaving 12 bases between the germline ends. CDR3 loop: CAWSVSGSYSGANVLTF. CDR3 DNA sequence: TGTGCCTGGAGTGTATCAGGAAGCTACTCTGGGGCCAACGTCCTGACTTTC.

The J gene is TRBJ1-1, the V gene TRBV11-2, with a tentative D call TRBD1 (5 bases). Germline CDR1 reads SGHAT; CDR2 reads FQNNGV. Trimming took off 3 bases at V and 1 base at J, with 9 bases between the two ends. The CDR3 sequence is 14 residues long. CDR3: CASSFSRGNTEAFF. CDR3 bases: TGTGCCAGCAGCTTCTCAAGGGGGAACACTGAAGCTTTCTTT. Combining the CDR3 with reference TRBV11-2 and TRBJ1-1 gives the whole variable domain EAGVAQSPRYKIIEKRQSVAFWCNPISGHATLYWYQQILGQGPKLLIQFQNNGVVDDSQLPKDRFSAERLKGVDSTLKIQPAKLEDSAVYLCASSFSRGNTEAFFGQGTRLTVV.

The CDR3 DNA is TGTGCCAGCAGTTCTCGGACTAGCGGTTTCGGAGAGACCCAGTACTTC. Protein product: CASSSRTSGFGETQYF. The chain links TRBV6-2 or TRBV6-3 to TRBJ2-5; 10 bases are shared with TRBD2. The V segment lost 4 bases and the J segment 4 bases; nucleotides outside the gene matches: 9. Per the germline V gene, CDR1 is MNHEY and CDR2 is SVGEGT. CDR3 length: 16 amino acids.

V usage is TRBV6-6 and J usage is TRBJ2-1; D might be TRBD2 (6 bases). Germline loops: CDR1 MNHNY, CDR2 SVGAGI (reference sequence). Trimming removed 5 bases from V and 9 bases from J, with 11 bases in between. This CDR3 is 12 amino acids long. As DNA, the CDR3 is TGTGCCAGCAGTCACCGGGACTTTGAGCAGTTCTTC. Amino acid sequence: CASSHRDFEQFF.

V usage is TRBV12-3 or TRBV12-4 and J usage is TRBJ2-7; maybe TRBD1 (5 bases). This CDR3 has 11 residues. Trimming left V 5 bases short and J 6 bases short, with 8 bases between. CDR3 in DNA: TGTGCCAGCAGTGCCAGGGTCGAGCAGTACTTC. It is translated as CASSARVEQYF.